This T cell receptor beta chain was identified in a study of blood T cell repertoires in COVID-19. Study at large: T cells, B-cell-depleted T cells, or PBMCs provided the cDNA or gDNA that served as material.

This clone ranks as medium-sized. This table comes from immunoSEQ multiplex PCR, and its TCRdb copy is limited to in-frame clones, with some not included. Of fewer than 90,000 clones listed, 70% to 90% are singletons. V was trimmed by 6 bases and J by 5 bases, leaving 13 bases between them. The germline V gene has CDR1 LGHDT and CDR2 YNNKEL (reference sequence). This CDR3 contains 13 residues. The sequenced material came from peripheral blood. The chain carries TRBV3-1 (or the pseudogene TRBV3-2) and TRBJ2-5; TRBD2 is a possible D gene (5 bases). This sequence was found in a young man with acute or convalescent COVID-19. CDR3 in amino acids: CASRDSFWETQYF. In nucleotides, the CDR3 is TGTGCCAGCAGGGACTCTTTTTGGGAGACCCAGTACTTC.